This T cell receptor (beta chain) originates from a study of shared clonotypes between healthy human individuals. Trimming left V 7 bases short and J 5 bases short, with 24 bases between. This CDR3 is 16 amino acids long. Germline assignment: CDR1 SGHNT and CDR2 YENEEA. Assay used: immunoSEQ multiplex PCR; TCRdb lists only in-frame clones, some missing. The repertoire includes roughly 2 million clones, roughly 94% of them detected once, and 0.1% to 0.15% sits in the top ten. Sequences were obtained from naive CD4+ T cells sorted from blood. Indicated subset: CD45RA+ positively selected. The chain recombines TRBV11-3 with TRBJ2-7, with TRBD1 as a possible D gene (6 bases). This sequence originates from a man aged 18 to 35 in good health. In nucleotides, the CDR3 is TGTGCCAGCAACCCCCGGGACACAGGACCCCGGCACGAGCAGTACTTC. Amino acids: CASNPRDTGPRHEQYF.